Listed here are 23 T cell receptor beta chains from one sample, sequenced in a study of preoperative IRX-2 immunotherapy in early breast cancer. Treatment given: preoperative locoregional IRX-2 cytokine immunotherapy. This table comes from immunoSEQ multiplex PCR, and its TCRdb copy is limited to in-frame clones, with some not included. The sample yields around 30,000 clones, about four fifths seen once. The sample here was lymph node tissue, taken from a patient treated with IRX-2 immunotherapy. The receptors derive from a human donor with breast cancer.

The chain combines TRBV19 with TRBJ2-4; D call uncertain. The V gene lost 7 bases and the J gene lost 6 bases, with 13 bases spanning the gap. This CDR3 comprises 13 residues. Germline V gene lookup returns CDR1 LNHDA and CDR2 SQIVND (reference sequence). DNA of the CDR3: TGTGCCAGTAAGATAAAGGGCGGAAACATTCAGTACTTC. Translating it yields CASKIKGGNIQYF.

This CDR3 is CASSLGINTGELFF. CDR3 nucleotides: TGTGCCAGCAGCCTAGGTATTAACACCGGGGAGCTGTTTTTT. The J gene is TRBJ2-2, the V gene TRBV11-3; D remains unclear. This CDR3 comprises 14 residues. The V end lost 5 bases, the J end lost 2 bases, and 9 bases lay between the germline ends. The V gene's germline CDR1 is SGHNT and CDR2 YENEEA.

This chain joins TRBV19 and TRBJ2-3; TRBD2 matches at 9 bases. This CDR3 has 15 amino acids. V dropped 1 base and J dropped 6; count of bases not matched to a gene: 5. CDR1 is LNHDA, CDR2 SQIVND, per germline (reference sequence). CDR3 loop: CASSIAGTSSDTQYF. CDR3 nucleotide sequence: TGTGCCAGTAGTATAGCTGGGACTAGCTCGGATACGCAGTATTTT.

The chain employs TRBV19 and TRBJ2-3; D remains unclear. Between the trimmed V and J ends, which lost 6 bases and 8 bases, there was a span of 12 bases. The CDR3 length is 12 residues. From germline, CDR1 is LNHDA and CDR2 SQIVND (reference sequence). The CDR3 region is CASSGLPGTQYF. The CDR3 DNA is TGTGCCAGTAGCGGTCTGCCGGGTACGCAGTATTTT.

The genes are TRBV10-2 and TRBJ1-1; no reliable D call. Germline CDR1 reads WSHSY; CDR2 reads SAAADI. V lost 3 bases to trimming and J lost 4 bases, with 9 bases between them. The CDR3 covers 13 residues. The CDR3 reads CASSDVSATEAFF. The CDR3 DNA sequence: TGCGCCAGCAGTGACGTTTCGGCCACTGAAGCTTTCTTT.

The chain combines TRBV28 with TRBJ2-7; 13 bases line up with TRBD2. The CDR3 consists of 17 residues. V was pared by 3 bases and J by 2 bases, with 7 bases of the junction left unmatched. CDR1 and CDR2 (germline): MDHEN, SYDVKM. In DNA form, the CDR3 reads TGTGCCAGCAGTTTCCCAACTAGCGGGAGGGCAACCTACGAGCAGTACTTC. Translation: CASSFPTSGRATYEQYF.

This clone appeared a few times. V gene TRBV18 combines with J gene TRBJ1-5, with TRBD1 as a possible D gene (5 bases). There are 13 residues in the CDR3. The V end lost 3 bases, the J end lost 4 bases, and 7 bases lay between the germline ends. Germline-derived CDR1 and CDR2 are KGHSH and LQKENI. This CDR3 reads CASSPGQNQPQHF. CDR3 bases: TGTGCCAGCTCACCGGGGCAGAATCAGCCCCAGCATTTT.

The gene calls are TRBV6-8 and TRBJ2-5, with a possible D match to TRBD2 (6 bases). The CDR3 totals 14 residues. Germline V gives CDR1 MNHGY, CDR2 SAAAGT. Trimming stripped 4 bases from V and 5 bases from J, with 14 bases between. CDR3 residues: CASSSTSLWETQYF. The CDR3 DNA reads TGTGCCAGCAGTTCGACTAGTTTGTGGGAGACCCAGTACTTC.

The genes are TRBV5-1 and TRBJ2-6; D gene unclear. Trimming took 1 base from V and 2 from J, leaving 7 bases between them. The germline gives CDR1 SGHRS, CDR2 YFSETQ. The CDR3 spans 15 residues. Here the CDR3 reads CASSLRLPGANVLTF. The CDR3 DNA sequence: TGCGCCAGCAGCTTGAGGCTGCCTGGGGCCAACGTCCTGACTTTC.

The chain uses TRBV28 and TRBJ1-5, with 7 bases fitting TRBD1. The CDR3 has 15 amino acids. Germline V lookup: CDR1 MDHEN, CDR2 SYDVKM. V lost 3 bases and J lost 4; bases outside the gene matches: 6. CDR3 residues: CASSFRQGVNQPQHF. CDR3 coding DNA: TGTGCCAGCAGTTTCCGGCAGGGGGTGAATCAGCCCCAGCATTTT.

The chain's CDR3 is CASSSNRGSTGELFF. The CDR3 DNA reads TGTGCCAGCAGCTCCAACAGGGGAAGCACCGGGGAGCTGTTTTTT. The chain recombines TRBV11-3 with TRBJ2-2; 7 nucleotides match TRBD1. Per the germline V gene, CDR1 is SGHNT and CDR2 is YENEEA. V shed 4 bases, J shed 4 bases, and the junction held 6 bases outside the gene matches. CDR3 size: 15 residues.

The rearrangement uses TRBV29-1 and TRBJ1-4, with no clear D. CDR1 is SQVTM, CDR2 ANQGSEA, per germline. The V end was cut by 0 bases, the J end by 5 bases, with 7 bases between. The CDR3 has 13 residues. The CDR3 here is CSVEDYENEKLFF. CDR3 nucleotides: TGCAGCGTTGAAGATTATGAAAATGAAAAACTGTTTTTT.

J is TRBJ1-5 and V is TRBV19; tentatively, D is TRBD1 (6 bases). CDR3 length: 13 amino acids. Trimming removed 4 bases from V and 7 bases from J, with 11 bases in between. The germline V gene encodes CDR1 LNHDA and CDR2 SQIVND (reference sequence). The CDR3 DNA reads TGTGCCAGTAGTACCCTAACAGGGCAGCCCCAGCATTTT. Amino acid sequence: CASSTLTGQPQHF.

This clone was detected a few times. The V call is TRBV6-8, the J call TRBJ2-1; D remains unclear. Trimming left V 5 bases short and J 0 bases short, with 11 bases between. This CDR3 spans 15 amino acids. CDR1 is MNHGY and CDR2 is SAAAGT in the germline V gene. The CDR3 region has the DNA TGTGCCAGCAGTGCCCACTTGAGCTCCTACAATGAGCAGTTCTTC. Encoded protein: CASSAHLSSYNEQFF.

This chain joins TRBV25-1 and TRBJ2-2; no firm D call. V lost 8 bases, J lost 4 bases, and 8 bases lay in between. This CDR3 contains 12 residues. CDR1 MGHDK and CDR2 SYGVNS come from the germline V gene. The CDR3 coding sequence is TGTGCCAGCGCCTGGAGCACCGGGGAGCTGTTTTTT. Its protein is CASAWSTGELFF.

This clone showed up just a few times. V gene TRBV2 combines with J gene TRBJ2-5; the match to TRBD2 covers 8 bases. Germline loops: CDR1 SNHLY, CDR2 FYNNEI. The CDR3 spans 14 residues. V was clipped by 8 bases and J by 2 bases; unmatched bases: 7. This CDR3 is CASVGGRQQETQYF. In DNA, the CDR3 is TGTGCCAGCGTAGGCGGGAGGCAACAAGAGACCCAGTACTTC.

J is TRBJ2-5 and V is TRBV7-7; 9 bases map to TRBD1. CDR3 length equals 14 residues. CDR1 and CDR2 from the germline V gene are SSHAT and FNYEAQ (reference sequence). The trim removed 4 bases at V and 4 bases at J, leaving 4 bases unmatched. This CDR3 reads CASSSQGAGETQYF. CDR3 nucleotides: TGTGCCAGCAGCTCACAGGGGGCGGGAGAGACCCAGTACTTC.

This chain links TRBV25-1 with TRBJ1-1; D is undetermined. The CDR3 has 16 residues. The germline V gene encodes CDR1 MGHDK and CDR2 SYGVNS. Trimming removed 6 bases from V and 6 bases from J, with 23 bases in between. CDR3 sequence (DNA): TGTGCCAGCAGGCCCCCCTATGTAGGGCTGAGGGCTGAAGCTTTCTTT. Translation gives CASRPPYVGLRAEAFF.

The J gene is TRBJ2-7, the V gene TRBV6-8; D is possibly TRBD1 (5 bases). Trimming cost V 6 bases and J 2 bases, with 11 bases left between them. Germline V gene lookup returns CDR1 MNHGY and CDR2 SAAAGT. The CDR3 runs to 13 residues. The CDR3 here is CASSKTGTYEQYF. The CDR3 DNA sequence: TGTGCCAGCAGCAAAACAGGAACCTACGAGCAGTACTTC.

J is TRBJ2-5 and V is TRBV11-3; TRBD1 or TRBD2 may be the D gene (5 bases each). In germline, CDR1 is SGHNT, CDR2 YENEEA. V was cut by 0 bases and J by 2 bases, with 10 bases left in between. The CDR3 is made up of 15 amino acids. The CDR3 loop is CASSLETGPQETQYF. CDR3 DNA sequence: TGTGCCAGCAGCTTAGAGACGGGACCTCAAGAGACCCAGTACTTC. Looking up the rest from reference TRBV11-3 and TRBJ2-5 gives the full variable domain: EAGVVQSPRYKIIEKKQPVAFWCNPISGHNTLYWYLQNLGQGPELLIRYENEEAVDDSQLPKDRFSAERLKGVDSTLKIQPAELGDSAVYLCASSLETGPQETQYFGPGTRLLVL.

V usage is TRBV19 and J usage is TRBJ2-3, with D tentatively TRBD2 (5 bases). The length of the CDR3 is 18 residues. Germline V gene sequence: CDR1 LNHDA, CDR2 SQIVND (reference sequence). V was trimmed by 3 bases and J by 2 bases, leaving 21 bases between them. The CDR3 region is CASSIYSEATSVTDTQYF. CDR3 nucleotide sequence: TGTGCCAGTAGTATTTACTCGGAGGCGACTTCTGTCACAGATACGCAGTATTTT.

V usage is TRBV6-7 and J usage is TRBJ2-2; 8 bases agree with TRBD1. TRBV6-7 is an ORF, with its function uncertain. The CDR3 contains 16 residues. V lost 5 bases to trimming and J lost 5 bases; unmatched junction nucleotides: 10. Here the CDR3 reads CASSPFDRGSTGELFF. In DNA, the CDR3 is TGTGCCAGCAGTCCTTTCGACAGGGGAAGTACCGGGGAGCTGTTTTTT.

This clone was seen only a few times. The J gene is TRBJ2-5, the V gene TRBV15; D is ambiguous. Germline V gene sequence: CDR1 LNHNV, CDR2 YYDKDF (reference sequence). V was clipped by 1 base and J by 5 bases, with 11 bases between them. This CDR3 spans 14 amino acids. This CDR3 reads CATSRGDGFETQYF. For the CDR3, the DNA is TGTGCCACCAGCAGAGGAGATGGTTTTGAGACCCAGTACTTC.